This TCR beta chain stems from a study of T-cell memory formation after mild COVID-19. Study-level points and caveats: For contracting clones, CD4+ ones sat mainly in CM and EM, CD8+ in EMRA. Some responding clones appeared in pre-infection memory, suggesting cross-reactive memory joined. There was a balanced CD4/CD8 profile in clones contracting day 15 to 85, and later expanders leaned CD4+.

The germline gives CDR1 LGHDT, CDR2 YNNKEL (reference sequence). The germline V and J ends were trimmed by 8 bases and 2 bases, with 19 bases remaining between them. The CDR3 loop spans 15 amino acids. This clonotype was recorded a few times. What it binds is not known. Each CDR3 protein is one row after TCRdb ran MiXCR on the 5' RACE reads. The repertoire consists of 400,000 or so distinct CDR3 sequences, with 15% to 20% occurring once and the leading ten covering around 8.4%. The sequence came from an adult woman who had mild COVID-19 (a few samples of this study predate the infection). Cell type and time point are not known. Sequencing was carried out using PBMCs or a T cell subset sorted from them (not recorded which). The chain recombines TRBV3-1 with TRBJ2-7, with D possibly called TRBD1 or TRBD2 (5 bases each). The CDR3 nucleotides are TGTGCCAGCTCGCATCCTGGGGACGCCGCCTACGAGCAGTACTTC. This translates into CASSHPGDAAYEQYF.